The 6 T cell receptor beta chains in this list originate from one sample, sequenced in a study of OX40 agonist ivuxolimab in advanced cancers. The data were produced by immunoSEQ multiplex PCR, yet TCRdb's version contains in-frame clones alone and is incomplete. The sample has about 64,000 clones, 91% seen once. This specimen consisted of CD4+ or CD8+ T cells sorted from blood, obtained in a trial of the OX40 agonist ivuxolimab. All receptors derive from an adult with an advanced solid tumor such as melanoma, head and neck, liver or kidney cancer.

The chain recombines TRBV5-1 with TRBJ1-2; D perhaps matches TRBD1 (6 bases). V gave up 5 bases and J gave up 6 bases, with 20 bases separating them. CDR3 length: 15 residues. Per germline, CDR1 SGHRS and CDR2 YFSETQ. CDR3 bases: TGCGCCAGCAGTCCCCACGCGGACAGTCCAAATGGCTACACCTTC. It encodes CASSPHADSPNGYTF.

The chain combines TRBV28 with TRBJ1-5; TRBD1 matches at 9 bases. Germline V lookup: CDR1 MDHEN, CDR2 SYDVKM. V was pared by 6 bases and J by 0 bases, with 3 bases of the junction left unmatched. The CDR3 sequence is 15 residues long. CDR3 DNA: TGTGCCAGCAGGCCGACAGGGGGTAGCAATCAGCCCCAGCATTTT. Its translation: CASRPTGGSNQPQHF. Variable domain in full (rest from reference TRBV28 and TRBJ1-5): DVKVTQSSRYLVKRTGEKVFLECVQDMDHENMFWYRQDPGLGLRLIYFSYDVKMKEKGDIPEGYSVSREKKERFSLILESASTNQTSMYLCASRPTGGSNQPQHFGDGTRLSIL.

This sequence joins TRBV5-1 and TRBJ1-4; 7 nucleotides align to TRBD1. Germline lookup yields CDR1 SGHRS and CDR2 YFSETQ. With V trimmed by 5 bases and J by 2 bases, 3 bases remained unmatched. This CDR3 contains 14 residues. CDR3 bases: TGCGCCAGCAGGCAGGGACAGACTAATGAAAAACTGTTTTTT. Its protein product is CASRQGQTNEKLFF.

The chain links TRBV30 to TRBJ1-4; the D is unclear. CDR3 length: 16 amino acids. Germline V gene sequence: CDR1 GTSNPN, CDR2 SVGIG (reference sequence). V shed 5 bases and J shed 7 bases, with 23 bases lying between them. CDR3 amino acids: CAWSLAGGGHSEKLFF. CDR3 in DNA: TGTGCCTGGTCCTTGGCAGGAGGAGGGCACAGTGAAAAACTGTTTTTT.

The gene calls are TRBV7-8 and TRBJ1-4, with D unresolved. CDR1 is SGHVS and CDR2 is FQNEAQ in the germline V gene. Trimming removed 2 bases from V and 0 bases from J, with 13 bases in between. This CDR3 contains 17 residues. CDR3 DNA: TGTGCCAGCAGCTTAACGCGGCTGGTCACAACTAATGAAAAACTGTTTTTT. This codes for CASSLTRLVTTNEKLFF.

The chain carries TRBV11-2 and TRBJ2-2, with TRBD2 matching over 10 bases. Trimming took 6 bases from V and 5 from J; bases not matched to a gene: 6. The CDR3 is 15 amino acids. Per the germline V gene, CDR1 is SGHAT and CDR2 is FQNNGV. The DNA for the CDR3 is TGTGCCAGCAGATCCGGACTAGCGGTTACCGGGGAGCTGTTTTTT. Translated, it gives CASRSGLAVTGELFF.